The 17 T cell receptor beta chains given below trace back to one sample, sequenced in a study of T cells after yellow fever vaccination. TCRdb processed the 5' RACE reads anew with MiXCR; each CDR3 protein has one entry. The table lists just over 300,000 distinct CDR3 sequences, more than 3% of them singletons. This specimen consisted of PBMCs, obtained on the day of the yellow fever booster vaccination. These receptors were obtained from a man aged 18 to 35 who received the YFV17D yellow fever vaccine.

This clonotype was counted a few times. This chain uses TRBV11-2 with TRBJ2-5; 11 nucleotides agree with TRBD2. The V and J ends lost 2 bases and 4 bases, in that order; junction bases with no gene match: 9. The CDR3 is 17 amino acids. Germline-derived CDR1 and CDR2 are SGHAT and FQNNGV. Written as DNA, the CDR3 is TGTGCCAGCAGCTTATACGCCAGGCTAGCGGGGGGAGAGACCCAGTACTTC. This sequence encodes CASSLYARLAGGETQYF. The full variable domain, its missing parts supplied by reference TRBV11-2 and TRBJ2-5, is EAGVAQSPRYKIIEKRQSVAFWCNPISGHATLYWYQQILGQGPKLLIQFQNNGVVDDSQLPKDRFSAERLKGVDSTLKIQPAKLEDSAVYLCASSLYARLAGGETQYFGPGTRLLVL.

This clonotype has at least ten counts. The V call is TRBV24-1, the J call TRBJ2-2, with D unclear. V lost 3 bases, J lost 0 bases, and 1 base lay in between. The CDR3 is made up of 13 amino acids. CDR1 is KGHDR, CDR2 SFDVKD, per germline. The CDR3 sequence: CATSDPNTGELFF. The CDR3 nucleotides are TGTGCCACCAGTGATCCGAACACCGGGGAGCTGTTTTTT.

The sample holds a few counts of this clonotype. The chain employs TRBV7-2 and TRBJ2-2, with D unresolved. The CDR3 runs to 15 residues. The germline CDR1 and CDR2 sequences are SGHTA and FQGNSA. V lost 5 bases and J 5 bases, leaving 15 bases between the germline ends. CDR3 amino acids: CASSLWVPRTGELFF. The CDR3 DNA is TGTGCCAGCAGCCTTTGGGTCCCCCGGACCGGGGAGCTGTTTTTT. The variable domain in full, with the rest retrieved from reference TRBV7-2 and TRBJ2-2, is GAGVSQSPSNKVTEKGKDVELRCDPISGHTALYWYRQSLGQGLEFLIYFQGNSAPDKSGLPSDRFSAERTGGSVSTLTIQRTQQEDSAVYLCASSLWVPRTGELFFGEGSRLTVL.

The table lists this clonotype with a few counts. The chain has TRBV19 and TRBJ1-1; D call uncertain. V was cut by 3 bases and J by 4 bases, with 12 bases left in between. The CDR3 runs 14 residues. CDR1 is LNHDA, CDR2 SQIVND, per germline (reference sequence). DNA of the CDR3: TGTGCCAGTAGTATTAGAGGGTCGGGCACTGAAGCTTTCTTT. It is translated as CASSIRGSGTEAFF.

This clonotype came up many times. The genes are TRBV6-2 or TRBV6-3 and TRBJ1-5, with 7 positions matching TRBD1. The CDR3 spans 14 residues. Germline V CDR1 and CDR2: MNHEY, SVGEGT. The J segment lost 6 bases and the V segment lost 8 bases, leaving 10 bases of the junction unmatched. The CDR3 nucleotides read TGTGCCAGCGGGACGAGACAGGGATCTCAGCCCCAGCATTTT. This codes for CASGTRQGSQPQHF.

CDR3 sequence: CASRREGTGELFF. The CDR3 coding sequence is TGCGCCAGCAGAAGGGAAGGCACCGGGGAGCTGTTTTTT. This chain links TRBV5-1 with TRBJ2-2; D not certain. CDR3 length: 13 amino acids. Germline lookup yields CDR1 SGHRS and CDR2 YFSETQ. V was pared by 5 bases and J by 4 bases, with 9 bases between.

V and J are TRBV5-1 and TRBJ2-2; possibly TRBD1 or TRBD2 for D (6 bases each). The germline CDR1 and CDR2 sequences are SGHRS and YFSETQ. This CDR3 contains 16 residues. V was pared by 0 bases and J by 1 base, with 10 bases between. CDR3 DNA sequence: TGCGCCAGCAGCTTGGAAGGGGGGCGGAACACCGGGGAGCTGTTTTTT. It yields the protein CASSLEGGRNTGELFF.

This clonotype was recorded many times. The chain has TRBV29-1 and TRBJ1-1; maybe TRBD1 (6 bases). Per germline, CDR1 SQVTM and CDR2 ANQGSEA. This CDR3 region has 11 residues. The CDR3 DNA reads TGCAGTGGTGGACAGTTGACTGAAGCTTTCTTT. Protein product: CSGGQLTEAFF.

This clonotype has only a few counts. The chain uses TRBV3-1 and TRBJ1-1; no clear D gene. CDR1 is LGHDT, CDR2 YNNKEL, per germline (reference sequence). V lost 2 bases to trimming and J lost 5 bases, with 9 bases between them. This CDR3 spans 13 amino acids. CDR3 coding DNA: TGTGCCAGCAGCCAATTTAGCAGAACTGAAGCTTTCTTT. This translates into CASSQFSRTEAFF. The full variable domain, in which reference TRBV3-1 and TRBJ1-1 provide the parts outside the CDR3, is DTAVSQTPKYLVTQMGNDKSIKCEQNLGHDTMYWYKQDSKKFLKIMFSYNNKELIINETVPNRFSPKSPDKAHLNLHINSLELGDSAVYFCASSQFSRTEAFFGQGTRLTVV.

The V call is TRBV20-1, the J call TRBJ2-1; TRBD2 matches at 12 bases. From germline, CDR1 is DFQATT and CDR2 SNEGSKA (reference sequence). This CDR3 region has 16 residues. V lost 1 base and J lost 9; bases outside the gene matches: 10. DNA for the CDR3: TGCAGTGCTAGAGTCACTAGCGGGGGGCCAAAGGGTGAGCAGTTCTTC. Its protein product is CSARVTSGGPKGEQFF.

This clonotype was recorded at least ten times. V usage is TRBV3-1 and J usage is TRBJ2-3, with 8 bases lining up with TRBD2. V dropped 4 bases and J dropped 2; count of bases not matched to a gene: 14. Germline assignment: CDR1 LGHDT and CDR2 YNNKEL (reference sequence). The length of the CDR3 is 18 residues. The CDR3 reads CASSLRSRIAGLTDTQYF. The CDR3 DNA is TGTGCCAGCAGCCTTCGGTCCAGGATAGCGGGACTCACAGATACGCAGTATTTT.

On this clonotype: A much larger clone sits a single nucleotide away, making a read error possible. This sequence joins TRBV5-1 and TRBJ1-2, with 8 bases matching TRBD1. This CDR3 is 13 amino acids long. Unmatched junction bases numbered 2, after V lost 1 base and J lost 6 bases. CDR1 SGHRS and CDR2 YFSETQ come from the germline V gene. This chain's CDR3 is CASSLKQGDGYTF. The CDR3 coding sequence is TGCGCCAGCAGCTTGAAACAGGGGGATGGCTACACCTTC.

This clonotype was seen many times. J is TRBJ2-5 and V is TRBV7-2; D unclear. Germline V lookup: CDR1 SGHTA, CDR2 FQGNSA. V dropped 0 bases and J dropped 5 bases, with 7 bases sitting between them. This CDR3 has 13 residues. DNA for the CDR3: TGTGCCAGCAGCTTAGCAATTTCGGAGACCCAGTACTTC. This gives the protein CASSLAISETQYF.

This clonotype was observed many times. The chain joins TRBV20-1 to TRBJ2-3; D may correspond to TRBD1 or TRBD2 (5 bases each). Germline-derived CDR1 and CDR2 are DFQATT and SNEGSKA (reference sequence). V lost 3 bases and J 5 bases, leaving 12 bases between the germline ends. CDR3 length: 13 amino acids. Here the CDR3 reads CSASGAGGDTQYF. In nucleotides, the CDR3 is TGCAGTGCTAGCGGGGCCGGCGGAGATACGCAGTATTTT.

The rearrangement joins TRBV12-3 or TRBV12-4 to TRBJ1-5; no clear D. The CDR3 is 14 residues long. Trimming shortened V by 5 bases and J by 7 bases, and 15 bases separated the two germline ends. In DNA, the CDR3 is TGTGCCAGCAGTCTCGGACCGGAACGGCAGCCCCAGCATTTT. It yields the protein CASSLGPERQPQHF.

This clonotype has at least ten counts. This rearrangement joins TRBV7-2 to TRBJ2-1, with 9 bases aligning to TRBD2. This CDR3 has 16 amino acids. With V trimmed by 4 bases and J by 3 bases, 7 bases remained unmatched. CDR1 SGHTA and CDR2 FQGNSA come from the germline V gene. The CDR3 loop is CASSSIAGAHYNEQFF. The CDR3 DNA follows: TGTGCCAGCAGCTCGATAGCGGGGGCTCACTACAATGAGCAGTTCTTC.

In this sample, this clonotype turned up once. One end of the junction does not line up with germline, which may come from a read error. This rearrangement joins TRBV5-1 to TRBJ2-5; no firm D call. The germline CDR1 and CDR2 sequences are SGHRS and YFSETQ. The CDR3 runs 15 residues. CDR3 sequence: CACSLDFGYQETQYF. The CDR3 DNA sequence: TGCGCCTGCAGCTTGGATTTCGGTTACCAAGAGACCCAGTACTTC.